These 24 T cell receptor beta chains originate from one sample sequenced in a study of T cell changes during pregnancy in multiple sclerosis. Libraries were prepared by immunoSEQ multiplex PCR; TCRdb keeps only in-frame clonotypes and omits some of them. This table holds some 70,000 clones, 85% to 95% found once. The sample consisted of CD8+ T cells from peripheral blood mononuclear cells, taken in the third trimester of pregnancy. The source of these receptors is a female donor in good health, enrolled as a control in a pregnancy study.

This sequence joins TRBV7-2 and TRBJ2-3, with TRBD2 as a possible D gene (6 bases). Germline V gene data show CDR1 as SGHTA and CDR2 as FQGNSA. V was clipped by 2 bases and J by 3 bases, with 12 bases between them. The CDR3 has 15 amino acids. The CDR3 DNA is TGTGCCAGCAGCTTACCCGGGACTTTTACAGATACGCAGTATTTT. This sequence encodes CASSLPGTFTDTQYF.

The CDR3, as DNA: TGTGCCAGCAAAACGGAGGCCGACACTGAAGCTTTCTTT. Translated: CASKTEADTEAFF. The rearrangement joins TRBV9 to TRBJ1-1, with no clear D. The CDR3 is 13 residues long. Per germline, CDR1 SGDLS and CDR2 YYNGEE. V was cut by 6 bases and J by 3 bases, with 12 bases left in between. The full variable domain, in which reference TRBV9 and TRBJ1-1 provide the parts outside the CDR3, is DSGVTQTPKHLITATGQRVTLRCSPRSGDLSVYWYQQSLDQGLQFLIQYYNGEERAKGNILERFSAQQFPDLHSELNLSSLELGDSALYFCASKTEADTEAFFGQGTRLTVV.

The chain recombines TRBV7-9 with TRBJ2-7; D gene uncertain. V shed 4 bases and J shed 0 bases, with 4 bases lying between them. Germline V gives CDR1 SEHNR, CDR2 FQNEAQ (reference sequence). CDR3 length equals 12 residues. The CDR3, as DNA: TGTGCCAGCAGCTCAAACTCCTACGAGCAGTACTTC. It encodes CASSSNSYEQYF.

V and J are TRBV29-1 and TRBJ1-2, with D possibly matching TRBD1 (6 bases). The V gene lost 1 base and the J gene lost 5 bases, with 11 bases spanning the gap. The CDR3 length is 13 residues. Germline V gene data show CDR1 as SQVTM and CDR2 as ANQGSEA. The CDR3 DNA reads TGCAGCGTTGAAGGCAGGGGAAATTATGGCTACACCTTC. Translating gives CSVEGRGNYGYTF.

The chain employs TRBV15 and TRBJ2-5, with 10 nucleotides matching TRBD2. V gave up 3 bases and J gave up 5 bases; unmatched junction bases: 6. This CDR3 comprises 15 residues. Germline CDR1 is LNHNV and CDR2 is YYDKDF (reference sequence). The CDR3 spells CATSSIAGGGETQYF. The CDR3 nucleotides read TGTGCCACCAGCAGTATAGCGGGGGGCGGGGAGACCCAGTACTTC.

This chain connects TRBV29-1 to TRBJ2-7; 8 positions agree with TRBD2. V gave up 1 base and J gave up 3 bases; unmatched junction bases: 5. The length of the CDR3 is 14 residues. Looked up from germline, CDR1 is SQVTM and CDR2 is ANQGSEA. The CDR3 reads CSVEGSGVFYEQYF. CDR3 sequence (DNA): TGCAGCGTTGAAGGTAGCGGGGTCTTCTACGAGCAGTACTTC.

V usage is TRBV7-9 and J usage is TRBJ2-1, with 13 bases identical to TRBD2. V lost 5 bases, J lost 7 bases, and 11 bases stayed unmatched. Germline assignment: CDR1 SEHNR and CDR2 FQNEAQ (reference sequence). The CDR3 spans 17 residues. Written as DNA, the CDR3 is TGTGCCAGCAGCCACGGACTAGCGGGGGCCAGGAGTAATGAGCAGTTCTTC. Translation gives CASSHGLAGARSNEQFF.

V gene TRBV2 combines with J gene TRBJ1-4, with TRBD1 as a possible D gene (6 bases). The CDR3 loop spans 14 amino acids. V shed 1 base and J shed 13 bases, with 16 bases lying between them. Germline-derived CDR1 and CDR2 are SNHLY and FYNNEI. For the CDR3, the DNA is TGTGCCAGCAGTGAAGTGGACAGATGGGTGGGACTGTTTTTT. It encodes CASSEVDRWVGLFF.

The rearrangement uses TRBV4-2 and TRBJ1-2; D gene unclear. This CDR3 has 13 amino acids. In germline, CDR1 is LGHNA, CDR2 YNFKEQ. The ends were cut back, 0 bases at V and 3 bases at J, with 5 bases in the middle. In nucleotides, the CDR3 is TGTGCCAGCAGCCAAGATCCTTACTATGGCTACACCTTC. It translates to CASSQDPYYGYTF.

The J gene is TRBJ2-6, the V gene TRBV19; D is unresolved. V lost 3 bases, J lost 0 bases, and 3 bases lay in between. The CDR3 runs 14 residues. Germline V CDR1 and CDR2: LNHDA, SQIVND (reference sequence). The CDR3 loop reads CASSISSGANVLTF. Here the CDR3 DNA reads TGTGCCAGTAGTATCAGCTCTGGGGCCAACGTCCTGACTTTC.

The chain combines TRBV2 with TRBJ1-1, with D possibly being TRBD1 (6 bases). CDR3 length: 15 amino acids. V was pared by 7 bases and J by 2 bases, with 17 bases between. CDR1 SNHLY and CDR2 FYNNEI come from the germline V gene. Written as DNA, the CDR3 is TGTGCCAGCACCACAAGGGGGATACTCAACACTGAAGCTTTCTTT. Its translation: CASTTRGILNTEAFF.

The CDR3 region has the DNA TGTGCCAGCAGTTCGGGGACAGGGGCCGGCTACACCTTC. Residues: CASSSGTGAGYTF. V usage is TRBV27 and J usage is TRBJ1-2, with 10 bases lining up with TRBD1. The junction had 4 bases not matched to a gene; V was cut back by 4 bases and J by 8 bases. CDR1 and CDR2 from the germline V gene are MNHEY and SMNVEV (reference sequence). The CDR3 covers 13 residues.

This sequence joins TRBV9 and TRBJ2-2, with TRBD1 as a possible D gene (7 bases). V was trimmed by 1 base and J by 0 bases, leaving 13 bases between them. Germline assignment: CDR1 SGDLS and CDR2 YYNGEE. The CDR3 is 17 amino acids. DNA of the CDR3: TGTGCCAGCAGCGTAACGGCGGGACAGACGAACACCGGGGAGCTGTTTTTT. Its protein product is CASSVTAGQTNTGELFF. The complete variable domain, with remaining parts taken from reference TRBV9 and TRBJ2-2, reads DSGVTQTPKHLITATGQRVTLRCSPRSGDLSVYWYQQSLDQGLQFLIQYYNGEERAKGNILERFSAQQFPDLHSELNLSSLELGDSALYFCASSVTAGQTNTGELFFGEGSRLTVL.

A single count supports this clone. This rearrangement joins TRBV27 to TRBJ2-1; D perhaps matches TRBD2 (7 bases). Trimming took 3 bases from V and 6 from J, leaving 15 bases between them. Germline assignment: CDR1 MNHEY and CDR2 SMNVEV (reference sequence). The CDR3 runs 15 residues. CDR3 protein: CASSLRGGAGNEQFF. DNA of the CDR3: TGTGCCAGCAGTTTGAGGGGGGGGGCAGGCAATGAGCAGTTCTTC.

The chain combines TRBV4-1 with TRBJ2-1; tentative D call: TRBD2 (6 bases). Germline CDR1 is MGHRA and CDR2 is YSYEKL. The CDR3 covers 11 residues. With 3 bases removed from V and 14 bases from J, the gap between germline ends came to 11 bases. CDR3 region: CASSQGDLKFF. CDR3 nucleotides: TGCGCCAGCAGCCAGGGGGACTTAAAGTTCTTC.

The rearrangement joins TRBV19 to TRBJ1-5, with 7 bases lining up with TRBD1. CDR3 length equals 15 residues. The J segment lost 4 bases and the V segment lost 0 bases, leaving 3 bases of the junction unmatched. Germline V gene sequence: CDR1 LNHDA, CDR2 SQIVND (reference sequence). The CDR3 region is CASSIDPQGNQPQHF. DNA of the CDR3: TGTGCCAGTAGTATAGACCCACAGGGGAATCAGCCCCAGCATTTT.

The chain is built from TRBV7-9 and TRBJ1-5; perhaps TRBD1 as D (6 bases). The CDR3 sequence is 15 residues long. V was pared by 5 bases and J by 4 bases, with 15 bases between. Germline CDR1 and CDR2: SEHNR and FQNEAQ (reference sequence). The CDR3 here is CASSRTGTQNQPQHF. CDR3 DNA sequence: TGTGCCAGCAGCCGTACCGGGACACAGAATCAGCCCCAGCATTTT.

The genes are TRBV4-3 and TRBJ1-2; D gene ambiguous. CDR3 length: 15 residues. V dropped 0 bases and J dropped 4 bases, with 12 bases sitting between them. Germline-derived CDR1 and CDR2 are LGHNA and YSLEER. In nucleotides, the CDR3 is TGCGCCAGCAGCCAAGACGCCGGCGGGAGCTATGGCTACACCTTC. Translating it yields CASSQDAGGSYGYTF.

The V and J genes are TRBV19 and TRBJ2-7; TRBD1 agrees at 10 bases. This CDR3 is 15 amino acids long. V trimming: 5 bases; J trimming: 3 bases; junction bases outside the gene matches: 7. Germline CDR1 is LNHDA and CDR2 is SQIVND (reference sequence). The CDR3 DNA sequence: TGTGCCAGTAGTTCAGGGACAGGGGTTCTCTACGAGCAGTACTTC. It codes for CASSSGTGVLYEQYF.

The gene calls are TRBV15 and TRBJ2-7, with TRBD2 identical over 10 bases. There are 15 residues in the CDR3. V trimming: 0 bases; J trimming: 3 bases; junction bases outside the gene matches: 2. CDR1 LNHNV and CDR2 YYDKDF come from the germline V gene (reference sequence). CDR3 region: CATSRDRTSGYEQYF. The DNA of the CDR3 is TGTGCCACCAGCAGAGATAGGACTAGCGGCTACGAGCAGTACTTC.

This chain connects TRBV19 to TRBJ1-6; weak D call: TRBD1 (5 bases). The germline CDR1 and CDR2 sequences are LNHDA and SQIVND (reference sequence). This CDR3 is built from 14 residues. V was cut by 5 bases and J by 6 bases, with 11 bases left in between. The CDR3 sequence: CASSHGTPNSPLHF. The CDR3 DNA is TGTGCCAGTAGTCACGGGACTCCTAATTCACCCCTCCACTTT. The entire variable domain, with the rest obtained from reference TRBV19 and TRBJ1-6, is as follows: DGGITQSPKYLFRKEGQNVTLSCEQNLNHDAMYWYRQDPGQGLRLIYYSQIVNDFQKGDIAEGYSVSREKKESFPLTVTSAQKNPTAFYLCASSHGTPNSPLHFGNGTRLTVT.

The chain combines TRBV27 with TRBJ1-2; 8 bases match TRBD1. Germline values: CDR1 MNHEY, CDR2 SMNVEV (reference sequence). The length of the CDR3 is 14 residues. Trimming at V came to 8 bases and at J to 2 bases, leaving 7 bases not matched to a gene. CDR3 residues: CASGPGGGNYGYTF. The CDR3 DNA reads TGTGCCAGCGGGCCAGGGGGCGGAAACTATGGCTACACCTTC.

DNA of the CDR3: TGTGCCAGCAGTCGGGGGAGGACATTGTCCTACGAGCAGTACTTC. Amino acid sequence: CASSRGRTLSYEQYF. The rearrangement joins TRBV9 to TRBJ2-7; tentatively, D is TRBD2 (6 bases). Trimming took 5 bases from V and 1 from J, leaving 16 bases between them. The CDR3 spans 15 residues. Germline V gene sequence: CDR1 SGDLS, CDR2 YYNGEE.

This chain uses TRBV7-8 with TRBJ1-1; D gene ambiguous. This CDR3 region has 14 residues. CDR1 and CDR2 from the germline V gene are SGHVS and FQNEAQ. The V and J ends lost 0 bases and 5 bases respectively, with 10 bases between them. DNA for the CDR3: TGTGCCAGCAGCTTAGCTTTAGCTACTACTGAAGCTTTCTTT. The encoded protein is CASSLALATTEAFF.